Below are 32 T cell receptor beta chains sequenced from a single sample in a study of blood T cell repertoires in COVID-19. Here immunoSEQ multiplex PCR was the method, and the copy in TCRdb shows in-frame clones only, minus some. The sample holds roughly 81,000 clones; roughly 85% are singletons and the top ten take around 7.9%. What was sequenced was peripheral blood. Source of these receptors: a man aged 25-45 years with acute or convalescent COVID-19.

CDR3 residues: CASSDERGRGFTGELFF. DNA for the CDR3: TGCGCCAGCAGCGACGAACGGGGGAGGGGATTCACCGGGGAGCTGTTTTTT. This rearrangement joins TRBV5-1 to TRBJ2-2, with 7 nucleotides matching TRBD2. V shed 4 bases and J 4 bases; nucleotides not matched to a gene: 13. The CDR3 spans 17 residues. CDR1 is SGHRS, CDR2 YFSETQ, per germline.

The chain combines TRBV4-3 with TRBJ2-3, with TRBD2 matching 10 bases. Per the germline V gene, CDR1 is LGHNA and CDR2 is YSLEER. Germline trimming cut 3 bases from V and 6 bases from J; bases unmatched to any gene: 12. This CDR3 is 17 amino acids long. CDR3 DNA sequence: TGCGCCAGCAGCCACGATAAAGCGGGAGGGCCGGGGGATACGCAGTATTTT. It yields the protein CASSHDKAGGPGDTQYF.

This chain uses TRBV28 with TRBJ2-3, with a tentative D call TRBD1 (6 bases). With 3 bases removed from V and 7 bases from J, the gap between germline ends came to 11 bases. The CDR3 runs to 13 residues. Germline-derived CDR1 and CDR2 are MDHEN and SYDVKM. As DNA, the CDR3 is TGTGCCAGCAGTTTCACAGGGACCAATACGCAGTATTTT. Protein sequence: CASSFTGTNTQYF.

The chain couples TRBV5-1 to TRBJ2-7; perhaps TRBD1 as D (5 bases). Per the germline V gene, CDR1 is SGHRS and CDR2 is YFSETQ. The CDR3 has 11 residues. The V gene lost 5 bases and the J gene lost 4 bases, with 7 bases spanning the gap. The CDR3 nucleotides read TGCGCCAGCAGAGGGGAATACGAGCAGTACTTC. Its protein product is CASRGEYEQYF.

This sequence joins TRBV7-2 and TRBJ1-5, with a possible D match to TRBD1 (5 bases). V was cut by 6 bases and J by 5 bases, with 8 bases left in between. The length of the CDR3 is 12 residues. Germline V gene lookup returns CDR1 SGHTA and CDR2 FQGNSA. The CDR3 loop is CASRGPDQPQHF. For the CDR3, the DNA is TGTGCCAGCAGGGGGCCCGATCAGCCCCAGCATTTT.

V usage is TRBV28 and J usage is TRBJ2-7; D is possibly TRBD2 (6 bases). CDR1 is MDHEN, CDR2 SYDVKM, per germline. Trimming stripped 6 bases from V and 0 bases from J, with 15 bases between. The CDR3 spans 15 residues. The CDR3 DNA follows: TGTGCCAGCAGATGGGGGGTGATGGGCTCCTACGAGCAGTACTTC. This gives the protein CASRWGVMGSYEQYF.

This chain joins TRBV25-1 and TRBJ2-6; D ambiguous. This CDR3 is 14 amino acids long. Germline lookup yields CDR1 MGHDK and CDR2 SYGVNS. V dropped 4 bases and J dropped 4 bases, with 8 bases sitting between them. For the CDR3, the DNA is TGTGCCAGCAGTGGTTTCTCGGGGGCCAACGTCCTGACTTTC. Translation gives CASSGFSGANVLTF.

In this sample, this clone turned up a few times. The genes are TRBV28 and TRBJ1-5; 7 bases map to TRBD1. The CDR3 contains 15 residues. With 4 bases clipped from V and 6 bases from J, the junction kept 9 bases outside the gene matches. Germline loops: CDR1 MDHEN, CDR2 SYDVKM. The CDR3 DNA follows: TGTGCCAGCAGTTCAAGGCGACAGGGCGGTCAGCCCCAGCATTTT. This codes for CASSSRRQGGQPQHF.

The chain carries TRBV28 and TRBJ1-2; TRBD1 aligns across 7 bases. The CDR3 totals 12 residues. V dropped 4 bases and J dropped 6; count of bases not matched to a gene: 2. From germline, CDR1 is MDHEN and CDR2 SYDVKM. The CDR3 DNA reads as TGTGCCAGCAGTTACACAGGGGATGGCTACACCTTC. Protein sequence: CASSYTGDGYTF.

V gene TRBV27 combines with J gene TRBJ1-5; D perhaps matches TRBD1 (6 bases). CDR3 length: 15 amino acids. With 6 bases removed from V and 3 bases from J, the gap between germline ends came to 15 bases. Germline V gene lookup returns CDR1 MNHEY and CDR2 SMNVEV (reference sequence). The CDR3 DNA reads TGTGCCAGCAGCCTATTACAGGGAAACAATCAGCCCCAGCATTTT. It encodes CASSLLQGNNQPQHF.

The chain couples TRBV5-6 to TRBJ2-2; 9 positions agree with TRBD2. The trim removed 6 bases at V and 4 bases at J, leaving 19 bases unmatched. This CDR3 spans 19 amino acids. Per the germline V gene, CDR1 is SGHDT and CDR2 is YYEEEE. In nucleotides, the CDR3 is TGTGCCAGCAACCCGGGTAGGGGGCGGCTAGCGGGACTCACCGGGGAGCTGTTTTTT. The encoded protein is CASNPGRGRLAGLTGELFF. The variable domain in full, completed from reference TRBV5-6 and TRBJ2-2, reads DAGVTQSPTHLIKTRGQQVTLRCSPKSGHDTVSWYQQALGQGPQFIFQYYEEEERQRGNFPDRFSGHQFPNYSSELNVNALLLGDSALYLCASNPGRGRLAGLTGELFFGEGSRLTVL.

The chain uses TRBV18 and TRBJ2-7; D is undetermined. Germline V gene sequence: CDR1 KGHSH, CDR2 LQKENI. Deletions cut 1 base from V and 5 bases from J, with 6 bases between. This CDR3 has 12 residues. CDR3 sequence: CASSPHGDEQYF. The CDR3 DNA sequence: TGTGCCAGCTCACCACATGGAGACGAGCAGTACTTC. The full variable domain, completed using reference TRBV18 and TRBJ2-7, is NAGVMQNPRHLVRRRGQEARLRCSPMKGHSHVYWYRQLPEEGLKFMVYLQKENIIDESGMPKERFSAEFPKEGPSILRIQQVVRGDSAAYFCASSPHGDEQYFGPGTRLTVT.

Only one count was recorded for this clone. For the CDR3, the DNA is TGTGCCAGCAGCCAAGCGGGAGTAAATGAGCAGTTCTTC. Translation: CASSQAGVNEQFF. The chain employs TRBV3-1 (or the pseudogene TRBV3-2) and TRBJ2-1; D possibly corresponds to TRBD2 (6 bases). The V end lost 1 base, the J end lost 7 bases, and 8 bases lay between the germline ends. Germline V gives CDR1 LGHDT, CDR2 YNNKEL (reference sequence). The CDR3 runs 13 residues.

This clone has a single count. The CDR3 sequence is CSVYGTSGAETQYF. The CDR3 DNA follows: TGCAGCGTCTACGGGACTAGCGGGGCAGAGACCCAGTACTTC. The rearrangement uses TRBV29-1 and TRBJ2-5; 13 bases agree with TRBD2. The CDR3 runs to 14 residues. Losses at the gene ends were 6 bases for V and 4 bases for J; bases not matched to a gene: 5. Per germline, CDR1 SQVTM and CDR2 ANQGSEA.

A single count supports this clone. V is TRBV7-2 and J is TRBJ2-7; 9 nucleotides agree with TRBD1. The CDR3 has 15 residues. Germline lookup yields CDR1 SGHTA and CDR2 FQGNSA. Germline trimming cut 4 bases from V and 5 bases from J; bases unmatched to any gene: 9. The DNA for the CDR3 is TGTGCCAGCAGCTCCCGGGACAGGGAATGGAACGAGCAGTACTTC. Translating gives CASSSRDREWNEQYF.

The chain is built from TRBV7-9 and TRBJ2-3; a weak D match, TRBD2 (6 bases). Deletions cut 5 bases from V and 9 bases from J, with 12 bases between. Germline CDR1 is SEHNR and CDR2 is FQNEAQ (reference sequence). The CDR3 has 12 residues. The DNA of the CDR3 is TGTGCCAGCAGCCGGATGGAGGGAACGCAGTATTTT. It yields the protein CASSRMEGTQYF.

The chain recombines TRBV5-4 with TRBJ1-2; D remains unclear. This CDR3 region has 13 residues. The germline gives CDR1 SGHNT, CDR2 YYREEE (reference sequence). The germline V and J ends were trimmed by 5 bases and 0 bases, with 8 bases remaining between them. CDR3 residues: CASSSEANYGYTF. The CDR3 DNA follows: TGTGCCAGCAGTTCGGAGGCTAACTATGGCTACACCTTC.

The V and J genes are TRBV11-2 and TRBJ2-1; 12 bases are a match to TRBD1. V lost 1 base, J lost 6 bases, and 4 bases stayed unmatched. Germline CDR1 is SGHAT and CDR2 is FQNNGV. The CDR3 is made up of 16 amino acids. CDR3 amino acids: CASSLVGQGASNEQFF. The DNA for the CDR3 is TGTGCCAGCAGCTTAGTGGGACAGGGGGCCTCCAATGAGCAGTTCTTC.

The chain joins TRBV7-3 to TRBJ2-3; no definite D call. The V end lost 5 bases, the J end lost 2 bases, and 8 bases lay between the germline ends. Germline CDR1 and CDR2: SGHTA and FQGTGA. The CDR3 consists of 13 residues. For the CDR3, the DNA is TGTGCCAGCAGCCCAAGCCCCACAGATACGCAGTATTTT. Encoded protein: CASSPSPTDTQYF.

The chain uses TRBV13 and TRBJ2-1; D call uncertain. This CDR3 spans 12 amino acids. CDR1 is PRHDT and CDR2 is FYEKMQ in the germline V gene (reference sequence). The V end lost 5 bases, the J end lost 7 bases, and 9 bases lay between the germline ends. CDR3 sequence: CASSLEMNEQFF. As DNA, the CDR3 is TGTGCCAGCAGCCTCGAGATGAATGAGCAGTTCTTC.

This clone was detected only once. The V call is TRBV9, the J call TRBJ2-7, with 10 positions matching TRBD1. This CDR3 spans 15 amino acids. V was clipped by 4 bases and J by 3 bases; unmatched bases: 7. Germline CDR1 is SGDLS and CDR2 is YYNGEE. DNA of the CDR3: TGTGCCAGCAGCCCCTCCGGGACAGGGGACTACGAGCAGTACTTC. Protein: CASSPSGTGDYEQYF.

Concerning this clone itself: This same CDR3 is encoded by further DNA sequences in the sample. The gene calls are TRBV7-3 and TRBJ2-2, with 9 bases identical to TRBD2. Trimming cost V 2 bases and J 5 bases; bases outside gene matches: 3. This CDR3 spans 15 amino acids. Germline CDR1 is SGHTA and CDR2 is FQGTGA. The CDR3 coding sequence is TGTGCCAGCAGCTTAGGTCTAGCGGGAACCGGGGAGCTGTTTTTT. Translation: CASSLGLAGTGELFF.

This rearrangement joins TRBV5-1 to TRBJ1-2, with TRBD1 matching over 7 bases. The CDR3 extends over 15 amino acids. Germline V CDR1 and CDR2: SGHRS, YFSETQ. J was trimmed by 6 bases and V by 5 bases; bases with no gene match: 13. The CDR3 is CASRAEDRVGHGYTF. In DNA, the CDR3 is TGCGCCAGCAGGGCGGAAGACAGGGTAGGCCATGGCTACACCTTC.

V gene TRBV7-2 combines with J gene TRBJ2-1, with D unclear. This CDR3 has 15 residues. CDR1 is SGHTA, CDR2 FQGNSA, per germline. Trimming pared 1 base from V and 4 bases from J, leaving 11 bases between. CDR3 sequence (DNA): TGTGCCAGCAGCTTAGGAGCTCTGAGGTACAATGAGCAGTTCTTC. It specifies CASSLGALRYNEQFF.

The rearrangement links TRBV28 to TRBJ2-2; D is possibly TRBD2 (6 bases). Germline CDR1 and CDR2: MDHEN and SYDVKM. The CDR3 has 14 amino acids. The V end lost 6 bases, the J end lost 8 bases, and 16 bases lay between the germline ends. CDR3 DNA sequence: TGTGCCAGCAGCCCACGGAGGGCCCCTGGGGAGCTGTTTTTT. It specifies CASSPRRAPGELFF.

V usage is TRBV6-4 and J usage is TRBJ2-2; 8 bases fit TRBD2. The CDR3 totals 13 residues. Germline values: CDR1 MRHNA, CDR2 SNTAGT. With V trimmed by 5 bases and J by 4 bases, 0 bases remained unmatched. The CDR3 DNA reads TGTGCCAGCAGTAGCGGGAGCACCGGGGAGCTGTTTTTT. Protein: CASSSGSTGELFF.

V usage is TRBV24-1 and J usage is TRBJ2-7; no clear D. The V gene lost 12 bases and the J gene lost 0 bases, with 20 bases spanning the gap. The CDR3 runs 15 residues. Germline loops: CDR1 KGHDR, CDR2 SFDVKD. CDR3 amino acids: CARESCTPFSYEQYF. CDR3 nucleotides: TGTGCCCGCGAAAGTTGCACTCCTTTCTCCTACGAGCAGTACTTC.

This clone was detected only once. The gene calls are TRBV5-6 and TRBJ2-3; 11 nucleotides line up with TRBD2. CDR3 length: 14 amino acids. The germline CDR1 and CDR2 sequences are SGHDT and YYEEEE. V shed 5 bases and J 7 bases; nucleotides not matched to a gene: 6. The DNA of the CDR3 is TGTGCCAGCAGTAGCGGGAGGGCCAGAAATACGCAGTATTTT. Its protein is CASSSGRARNTQYF.

V and J are TRBV4-2 and TRBJ2-3, with a tentative D call TRBD2 (6 bases). Germline assignment: CDR1 LGHNA and CDR2 YNFKEQ. Trimming pared 1 base from V and 1 base from J, leaving 9 bases between. The CDR3 has 15 amino acids. CDR3 amino acids: CASSQGASGTDTQYF. The CDR3, as DNA: TGTGCCAGCAGCCAAGGGGCTAGCGGCACAGATACGCAGTATTTT.

This rearrangement joins TRBV7-3 to TRBJ2-1, with a possible D match to TRBD2 (5 bases). Germline CDR1 reads SGHTA; CDR2 reads FQGTGA. The ends were cut back, 4 bases at V and 9 bases at J, with 13 bases in the middle. The CDR3 totals 13 residues. CDR3 loop: CASSSSREGEQFF. The CDR3 region has the DNA TGTGCCAGCAGCTCTTCTCGCGAGGGTGAGCAGTTCTTC. The full variable domain, in which reference TRBV7-3 and TRBJ2-1 provide the parts outside the CDR3, is GAGVSQTPSNKVTEKGKYVELRCDPISGHTALYWYRQSLGQGPEFLIYFQGTGAADDSGLPNDRFFAVRPEGSVSTLKIQRTERGDSAVYLCASSSSREGEQFFGPGTRLTVL.

This sequence joins TRBV18 and TRBJ1-5, with a weak D call TRBD1 (5 bases). The CDR3 has 16 amino acids. V lost 9 bases, J lost 5 bases, and 23 bases lay in between. Per the germline V gene, CDR1 is KGHSH and CDR2 is LQKENI. CDR3 coding DNA: TGTGCCAGGCCCAGGGTGATAGCGGAGGGTGATCAGCCCCAGCATTTT. Translated: CARPRVIAEGDQPQHF.

This clone appeared a few times. V usage is TRBV25-1 and J usage is TRBJ1-4, with no clear D. This CDR3 comprises 18 residues. Germline CDR1 reads MGHDK; CDR2 reads SYGVNS. The V gene lost 3 bases and the J gene lost 5 bases, with 22 bases spanning the gap. Here the CDR3 reads CASSDPRDYREQNEKLFF. As DNA, the CDR3 is TGTGCCAGCAGTGATCCACGGGATTACAGAGAGCAAAATGAAAAACTGTTTTTT. Full variable domain (rest looked up from reference TRBV25-1 and TRBJ1-4): EADIYQTPRYLVIGTGKKITLECSQTMGHDKMYWYQQDPGMELHLIHYSYGVNSTEKGDLSSESTVSRIRTEHFPLTLESARPSHTSQYLCASSDPRDYREQNEKLFFGSGTQLSVL.